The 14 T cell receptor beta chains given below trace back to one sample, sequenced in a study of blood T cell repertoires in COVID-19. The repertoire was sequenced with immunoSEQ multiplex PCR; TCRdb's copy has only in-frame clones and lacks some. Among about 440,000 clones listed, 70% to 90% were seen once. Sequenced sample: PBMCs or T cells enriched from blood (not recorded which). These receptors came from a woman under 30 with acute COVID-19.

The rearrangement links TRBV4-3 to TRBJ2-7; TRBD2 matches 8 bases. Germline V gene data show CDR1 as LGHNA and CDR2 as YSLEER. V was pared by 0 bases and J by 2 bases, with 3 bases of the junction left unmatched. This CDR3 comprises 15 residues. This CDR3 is CASSQEAGETYEQYF. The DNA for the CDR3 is TGCGCCAGCAGCCAAGAAGCGGGAGAGACCTACGAGCAGTACTTC.

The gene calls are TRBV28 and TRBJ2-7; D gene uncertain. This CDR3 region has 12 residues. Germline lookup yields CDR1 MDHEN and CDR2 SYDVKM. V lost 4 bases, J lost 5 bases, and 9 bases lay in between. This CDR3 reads CASSSNMDEQYF. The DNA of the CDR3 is TGTGCCAGCAGTTCCAACATGGACGAGCAGTACTTC. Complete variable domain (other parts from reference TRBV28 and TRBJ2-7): DVKVTQSSRYLVKRTGEKVFLECVQDMDHENMFWYRQDPGLGLRLIYFSYDVKMKEKGDIPEGYSVSREKKERFSLILESASTNQTSMYLCASSSNMDEQYFGPGTRLTVT.

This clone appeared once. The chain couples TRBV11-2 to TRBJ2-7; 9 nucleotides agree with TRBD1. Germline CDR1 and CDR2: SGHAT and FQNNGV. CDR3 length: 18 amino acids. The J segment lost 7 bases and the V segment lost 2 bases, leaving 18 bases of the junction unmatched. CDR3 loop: CASSLTAAIRDRVGEQYF. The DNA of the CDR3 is TGTGCCAGCAGCTTAACCGCCGCCATCAGGGACAGGGTGGGAGAGCAGTACTTC.

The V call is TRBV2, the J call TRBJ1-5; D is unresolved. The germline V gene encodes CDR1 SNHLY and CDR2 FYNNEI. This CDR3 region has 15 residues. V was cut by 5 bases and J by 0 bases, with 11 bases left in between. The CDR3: CASSPLQVSNQPQHF. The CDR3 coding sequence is TGTGCCAGCAGTCCCCTGCAGGTTAGCAATCAGCCCCAGCATTTT.

CDR3: CASRPLSGGNTIYF. CDR3 sequence (DNA): TGCGCCAGCAGACCCCTTTCGGGTGGAAACACCATATATTTT. This chain joins TRBV5-1 and TRBJ1-3, with D unresolved. V dropped 5 bases and J dropped 3 bases, with 12 bases sitting between them. This CDR3 has 14 residues. Germline CDR1 reads SGHRS; CDR2 reads YFSETQ.

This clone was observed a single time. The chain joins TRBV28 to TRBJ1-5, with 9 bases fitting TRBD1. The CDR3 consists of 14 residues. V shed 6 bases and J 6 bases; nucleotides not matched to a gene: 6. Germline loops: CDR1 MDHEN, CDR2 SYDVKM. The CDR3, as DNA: TGTGCCAGCAGACTACAGGGGGCGGGTCAGCCCCAGCATTTT. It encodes CASRLQGAGQPQHF.

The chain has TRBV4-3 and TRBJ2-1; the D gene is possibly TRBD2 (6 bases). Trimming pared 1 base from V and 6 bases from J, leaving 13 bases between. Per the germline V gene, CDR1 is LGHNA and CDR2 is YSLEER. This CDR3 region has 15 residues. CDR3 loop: CASSQGRETSNEQFF. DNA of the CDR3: TGCGCCAGCAGCCAAGGGAGGGAGACGAGCAATGAGCAGTTCTTC.

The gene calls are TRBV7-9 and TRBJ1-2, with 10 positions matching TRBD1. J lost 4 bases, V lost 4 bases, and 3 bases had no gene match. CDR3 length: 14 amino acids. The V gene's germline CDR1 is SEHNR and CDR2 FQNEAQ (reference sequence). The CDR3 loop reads CASSSRQGAYGYTF. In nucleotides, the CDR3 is TGTGCCAGCAGCTCGCGACAGGGGGCCTATGGCTACACCTTC.

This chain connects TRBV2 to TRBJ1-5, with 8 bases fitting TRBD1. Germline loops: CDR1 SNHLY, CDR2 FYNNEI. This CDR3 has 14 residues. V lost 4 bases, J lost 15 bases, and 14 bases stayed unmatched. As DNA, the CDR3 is TGTGCCAGCAGTGTCGGGGAGTGGGACAGGCCCTTGCATTTT. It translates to CASSVGEWDRPLHF.

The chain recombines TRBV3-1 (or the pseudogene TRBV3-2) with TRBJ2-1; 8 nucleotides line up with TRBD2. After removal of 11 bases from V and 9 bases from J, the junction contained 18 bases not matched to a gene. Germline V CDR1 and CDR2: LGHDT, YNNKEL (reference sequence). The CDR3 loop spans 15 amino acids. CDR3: CAEPKSGSIDGEQFF. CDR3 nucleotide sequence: TGTGCCGAACCGAAGAGCGGGAGTATTGACGGTGAGCAGTTCTTC.

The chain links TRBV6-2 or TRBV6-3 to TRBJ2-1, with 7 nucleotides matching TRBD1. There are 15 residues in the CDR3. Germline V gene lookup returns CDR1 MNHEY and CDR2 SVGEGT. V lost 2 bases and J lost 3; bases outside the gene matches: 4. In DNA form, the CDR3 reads TGTGCCAGCAGTTACCAGGACAGGAGCTACAATGAGCAGTTCTTC. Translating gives CASSYQDRSYNEQFF.

The CDR3 nucleotides are TGCGCCAGCAGCTCCAGGGGGCCCCCAGGAGATACGCAGTATTTT. This gives the protein CASSSRGPPGDTQYF. This sequence joins TRBV5-1 and TRBJ2-3, with TRBD1 identical over 8 bases. The CDR3 has 15 amino acids. CDR1 and CDR2 from the germline V gene are SGHRS and YFSETQ. Trimming cost V 3 bases and J 5 bases; bases outside gene matches: 8. The full variable domain, with the rest looked up from reference TRBV5-1 and TRBJ2-3, is KAGVTQTPRYLIKTRGQQVTLSCSPISGHRSVSWYQQTPGQGLQFLFEYFSETQRNKGNFPGRFSGRQFSNSRSEMNVSTLELGDSALYLCASSSRGPPGDTQYFGPGTRLTVL.

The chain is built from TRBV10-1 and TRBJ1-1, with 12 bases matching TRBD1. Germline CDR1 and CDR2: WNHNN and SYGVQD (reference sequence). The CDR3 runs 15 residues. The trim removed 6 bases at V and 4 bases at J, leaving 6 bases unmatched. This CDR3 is CASSSGTGGFTEAFF. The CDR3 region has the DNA TGCGCCAGCAGCTCCGGGACAGGGGGCTTCACTGAAGCTTTCTTT.

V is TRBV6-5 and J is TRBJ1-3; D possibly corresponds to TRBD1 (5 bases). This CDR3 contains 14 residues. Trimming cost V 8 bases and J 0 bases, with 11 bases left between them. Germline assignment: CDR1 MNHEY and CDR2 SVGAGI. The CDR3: CASAQGTSGNTIYF. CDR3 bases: TGTGCCAGCGCGCAGGGTACCTCTGGAAACACCATATATTTT.